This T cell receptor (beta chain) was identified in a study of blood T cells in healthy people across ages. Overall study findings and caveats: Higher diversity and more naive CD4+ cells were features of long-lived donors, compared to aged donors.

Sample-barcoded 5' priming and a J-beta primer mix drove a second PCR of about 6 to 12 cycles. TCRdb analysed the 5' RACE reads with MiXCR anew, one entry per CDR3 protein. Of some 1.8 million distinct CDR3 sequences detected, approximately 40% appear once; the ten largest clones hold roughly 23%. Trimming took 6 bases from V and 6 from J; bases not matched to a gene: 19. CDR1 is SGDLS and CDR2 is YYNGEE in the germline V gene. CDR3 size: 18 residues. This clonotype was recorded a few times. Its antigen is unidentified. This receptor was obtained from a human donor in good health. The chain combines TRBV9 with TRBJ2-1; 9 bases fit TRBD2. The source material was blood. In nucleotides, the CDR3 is TGTGCCAGCAACCATCCACCCCAAGCGGGGGGTGGAGGCAATGAGCAGTTCTTC. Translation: CASNHPPQAGGGGNEQFF.